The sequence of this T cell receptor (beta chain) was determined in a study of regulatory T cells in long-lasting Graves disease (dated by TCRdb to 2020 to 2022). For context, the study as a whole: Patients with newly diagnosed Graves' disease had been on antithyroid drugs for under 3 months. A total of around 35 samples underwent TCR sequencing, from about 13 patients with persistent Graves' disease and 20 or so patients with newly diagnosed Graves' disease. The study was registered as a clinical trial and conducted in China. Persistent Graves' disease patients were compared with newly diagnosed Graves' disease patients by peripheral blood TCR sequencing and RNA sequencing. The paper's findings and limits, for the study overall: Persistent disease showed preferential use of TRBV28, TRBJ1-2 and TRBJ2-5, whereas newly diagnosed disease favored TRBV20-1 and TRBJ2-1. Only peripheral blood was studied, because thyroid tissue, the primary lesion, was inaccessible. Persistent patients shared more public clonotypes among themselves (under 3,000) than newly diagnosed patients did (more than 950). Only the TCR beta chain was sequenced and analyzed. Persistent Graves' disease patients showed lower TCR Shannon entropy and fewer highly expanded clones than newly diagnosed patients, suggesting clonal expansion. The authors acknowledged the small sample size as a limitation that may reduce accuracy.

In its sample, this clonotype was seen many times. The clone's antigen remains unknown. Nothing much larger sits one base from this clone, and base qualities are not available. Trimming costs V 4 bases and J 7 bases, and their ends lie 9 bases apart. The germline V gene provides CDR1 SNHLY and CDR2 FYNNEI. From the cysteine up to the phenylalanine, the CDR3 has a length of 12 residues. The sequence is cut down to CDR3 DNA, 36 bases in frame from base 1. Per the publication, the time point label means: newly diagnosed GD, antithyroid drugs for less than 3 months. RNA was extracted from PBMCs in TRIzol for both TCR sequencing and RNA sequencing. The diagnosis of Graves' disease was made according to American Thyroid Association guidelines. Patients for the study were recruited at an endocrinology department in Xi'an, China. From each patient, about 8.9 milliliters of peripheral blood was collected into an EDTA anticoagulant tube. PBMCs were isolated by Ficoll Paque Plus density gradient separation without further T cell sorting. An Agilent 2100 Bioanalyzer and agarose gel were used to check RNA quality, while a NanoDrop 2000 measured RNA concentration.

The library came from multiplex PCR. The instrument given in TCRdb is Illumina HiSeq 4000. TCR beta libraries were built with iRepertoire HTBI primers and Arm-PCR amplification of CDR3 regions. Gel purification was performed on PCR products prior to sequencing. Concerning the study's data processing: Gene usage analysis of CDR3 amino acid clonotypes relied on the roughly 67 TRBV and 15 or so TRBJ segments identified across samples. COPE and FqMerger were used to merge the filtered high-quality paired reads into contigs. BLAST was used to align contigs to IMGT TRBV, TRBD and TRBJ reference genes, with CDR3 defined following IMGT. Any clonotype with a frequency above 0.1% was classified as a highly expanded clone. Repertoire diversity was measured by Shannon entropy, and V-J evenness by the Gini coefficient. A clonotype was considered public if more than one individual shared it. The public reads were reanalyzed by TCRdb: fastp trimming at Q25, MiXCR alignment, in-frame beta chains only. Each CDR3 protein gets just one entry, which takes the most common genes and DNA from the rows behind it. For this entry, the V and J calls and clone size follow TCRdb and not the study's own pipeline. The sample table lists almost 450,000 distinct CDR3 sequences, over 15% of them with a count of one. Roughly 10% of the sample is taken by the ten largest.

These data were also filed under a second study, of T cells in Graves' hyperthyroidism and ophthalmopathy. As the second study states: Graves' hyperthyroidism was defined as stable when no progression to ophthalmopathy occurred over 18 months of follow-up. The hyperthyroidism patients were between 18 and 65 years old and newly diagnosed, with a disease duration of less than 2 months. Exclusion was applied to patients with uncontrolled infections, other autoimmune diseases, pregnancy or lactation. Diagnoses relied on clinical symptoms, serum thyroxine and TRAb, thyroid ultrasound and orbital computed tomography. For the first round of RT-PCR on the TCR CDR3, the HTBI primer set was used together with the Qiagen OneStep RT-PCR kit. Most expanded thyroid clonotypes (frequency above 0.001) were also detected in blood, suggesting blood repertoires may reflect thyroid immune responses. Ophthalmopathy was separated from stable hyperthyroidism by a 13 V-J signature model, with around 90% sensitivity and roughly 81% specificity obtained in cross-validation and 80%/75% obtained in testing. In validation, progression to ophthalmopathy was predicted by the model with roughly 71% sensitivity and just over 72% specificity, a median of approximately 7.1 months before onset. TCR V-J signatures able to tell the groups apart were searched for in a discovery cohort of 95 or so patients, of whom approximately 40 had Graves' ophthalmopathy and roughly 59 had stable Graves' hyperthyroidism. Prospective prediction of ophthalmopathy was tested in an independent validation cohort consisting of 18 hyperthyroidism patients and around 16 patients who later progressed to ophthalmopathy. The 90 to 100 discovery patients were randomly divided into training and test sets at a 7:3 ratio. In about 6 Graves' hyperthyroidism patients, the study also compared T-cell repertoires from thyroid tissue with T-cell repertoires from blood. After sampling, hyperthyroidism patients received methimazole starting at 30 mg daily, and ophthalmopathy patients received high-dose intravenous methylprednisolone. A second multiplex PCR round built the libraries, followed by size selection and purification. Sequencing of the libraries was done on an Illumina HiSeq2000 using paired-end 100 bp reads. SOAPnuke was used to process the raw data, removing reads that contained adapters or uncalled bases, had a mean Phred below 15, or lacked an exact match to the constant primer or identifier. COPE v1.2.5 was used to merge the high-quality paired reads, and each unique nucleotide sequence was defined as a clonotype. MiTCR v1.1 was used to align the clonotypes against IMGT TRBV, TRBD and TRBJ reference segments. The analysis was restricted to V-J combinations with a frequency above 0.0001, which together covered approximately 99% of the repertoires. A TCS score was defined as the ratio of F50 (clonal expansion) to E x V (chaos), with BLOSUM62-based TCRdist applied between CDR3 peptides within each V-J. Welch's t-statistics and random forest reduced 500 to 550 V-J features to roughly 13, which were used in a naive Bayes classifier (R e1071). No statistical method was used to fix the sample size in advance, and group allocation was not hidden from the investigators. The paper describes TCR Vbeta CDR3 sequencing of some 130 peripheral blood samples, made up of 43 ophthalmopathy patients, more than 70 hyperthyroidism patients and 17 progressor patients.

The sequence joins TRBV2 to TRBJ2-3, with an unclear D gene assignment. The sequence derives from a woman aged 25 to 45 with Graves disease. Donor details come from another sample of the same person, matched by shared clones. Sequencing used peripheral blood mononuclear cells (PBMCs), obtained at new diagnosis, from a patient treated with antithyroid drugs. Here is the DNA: TGTGCCAGCAGTGTGGATCTGCATACGCAGTATTTT. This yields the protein CASSVDLHTQYF.